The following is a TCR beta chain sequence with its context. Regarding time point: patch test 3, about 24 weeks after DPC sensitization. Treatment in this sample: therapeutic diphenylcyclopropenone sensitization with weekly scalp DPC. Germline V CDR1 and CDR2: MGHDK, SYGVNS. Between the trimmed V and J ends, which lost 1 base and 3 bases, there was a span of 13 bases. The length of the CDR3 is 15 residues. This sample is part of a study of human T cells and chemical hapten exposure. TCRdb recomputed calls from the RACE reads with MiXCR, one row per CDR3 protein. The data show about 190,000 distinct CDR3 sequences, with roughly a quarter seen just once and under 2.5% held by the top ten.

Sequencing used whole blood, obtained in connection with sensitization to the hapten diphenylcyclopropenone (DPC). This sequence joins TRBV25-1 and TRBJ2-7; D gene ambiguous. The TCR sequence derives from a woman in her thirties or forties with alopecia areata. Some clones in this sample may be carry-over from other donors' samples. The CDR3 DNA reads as TGTGCCAGCAGTGAATCACACCAGGTAATCTACGAGCAGTACTTC. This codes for CASSESHQVIYEQYF.